These 5 T cell receptor beta chains were all obtained from the same sample, sequenced in a study of beta chain features in type 1 diabetes. The study reverse transcribed the entire isolated RNA, so it sequenced expressed TCRB transcripts. Some clones are missing from TCRdb's copy, which holds only in-frame ones; the method was immunoSEQ multiplex PCR. The table includes about 150,000 clones, about 9.8% detected once. The material sequenced was central memory CD4+ T cells from blood. All receptors come from a woman aged 18-29 years in good health.

V usage is TRBV18 and J usage is TRBJ1-2, with D tentatively TRBD1 (5 bases). This CDR3 has 16 residues. Trimming pared 3 bases from V and 4 bases from J, leaving 18 bases between. Germline values: CDR1 KGHSH, CDR2 LQKENI. The CDR3 region is CASSPPGRVKGYGYTF. CDR3 nucleotides: TGTGCCAGCTCACCGCCGGGCAGGGTGAAGGGCTATGGCTACACCTTC.

The chain is built from TRBV28 and TRBJ2-6; D unclear. The CDR3 totals 13 residues. Between the trimmed V and J ends, which lost 10 bases and 3 bases, there was a span of 10 bases. Germline-derived CDR1 and CDR2 are MDHEN and SYDVKM. The CDR3 loop is CAIRRNGANVLTF. CDR3 DNA: TGTGCCATAAGGCGGAATGGGGCCAACGTCCTGACTTTC.

The chain links TRBV30 to TRBJ1-3; no clear D gene. Germline values: CDR1 GTSNPN, CDR2 SVGIG (reference sequence). This CDR3 has 13 amino acids. Trimming took off 3 bases at V and 0 bases at J, with 6 bases between the two ends. This chain's CDR3 is CAWSPRSGNTIYF. In DNA form, the CDR3 reads TGTGCCTGGAGCCCTCGCTCTGGAAACACCATATATTTT.

This clone occurred a few times. The gene calls are TRBV11-2 and TRBJ2-5; 7 bases fit TRBD2. The V segment lost 1 base and the J segment 4 bases; nucleotides outside the gene matches: 9. Per the germline V gene, CDR1 is SGHAT and CDR2 is FQNNGV. The CDR3 is 16 amino acids. The CDR3 protein is CASSLGGRGFGETQYF. For the CDR3, the DNA is TGTGCCAGCAGCTTAGGGGGGAGGGGATTTGGAGAGACCCAGTACTTC. Full variable domain (remainder filled in from reference TRBV11-2 and TRBJ2-5): EAGVAQSPRYKIIEKRQSVAFWCNPISGHATLYWYQQILGQGPKLLIQFQNNGVVDDSQLPKDRFSAERLKGVDSTLKIQPAKLEDSAVYLCASSLGGRGFGETQYFGPGTRLLVL.

This clone showed up just a few times. This sequence joins TRBV9 and TRBJ1-4; D perhaps matches TRBD1 (5 bases). Trimming took 4 bases from V and 3 from J, leaving 13 bases between them. Germline values: CDR1 SGDLS, CDR2 YYNGEE. CDR3 length equals 15 residues. CDR3 loop: CASSPTGVANEKLFF. DNA for the CDR3: TGTGCCAGCAGCCCCACAGGAGTTGCTAATGAAAAACTGTTTTTT.